This T cell receptor beta chain was retrieved from a study of T cell repertoires in cytomegalovirus infection. On the study more broadly: Signatures in public TCR beta sequences pointed to both CMV infection and matching HLA type.

J was trimmed by 4 bases and V by 6 bases; bases with no gene match: 14. The CDR3 has 17 residues. Germline V lookup: CDR1 SGHDN, CDR2 FVKESK. TCRdb redid the calling of the reads with MiXCR, one entry per CDR3 protein. There are hundreds of thousands of distinct CDR3 sequences in the sample; 20% to 30% occur only once, and 7% to 9% lies in the top ten. This clonotype was recorded at least ten times. The clonotype originates from a human donor in good health (CMV status not recorded). Some clones in this sample may be carry-over from other donors' samples. Sequenced sample: CD8+ T cells from PBMCs. This chain joins TRBV14 and TRBJ1-3, with TRBD1 matching over 8 bases. The CDR3 bases are TGTGCCAGCAGAGAAACGATTAAACAGGGGGACGGAAACACCATATATTTT. Protein product: CASRETIKQGDGNTIYF.